The source of this T cell receptor (beta chain) is a study of cytomegalovirus exposure and HLA in healthy donors. Donors counted as nominally healthy when sampled, yet unrecorded immune exposures were likely. As for this clone: The antigen is not known.

The PCR made use of 60 Vbeta and 13 Jbeta primers. Method: immunoSEQ multiplex PCR; TCRdb's copy keeps in-frame clones and lacks some. The sample shows 150,000 to 200,000 clones, more than 65% of them seen only once. Trimming took 6 bases from V and 2 from J; bases not matched to a gene: 1. Per germline, CDR1 MNHNS and CDR2 SASEGT. The CDR3 is 14 amino acids. Regarding the study as a whole: In a later analysis, a missense DCLRE1C variant was linked to TCR beta V- and J-gene trimming. Later analysis indicated greater clonal expansion among HLA-associated TCR beta chains than among equally common other chains.

This clonotype was obtained from a man between 18 and 29 years old in good health and CMV-seropositive. The rearrangement links TRBV6-1 to TRBJ2-6, with TRBD1 matching over 7 bases. Input material: PBMCs. CDR3 nucleotides: TGTGCCAGCAGCGACAGGGCTGGGGCCAACGTCCTGACTTTC. Translation: CASSDRAGANVLTF.